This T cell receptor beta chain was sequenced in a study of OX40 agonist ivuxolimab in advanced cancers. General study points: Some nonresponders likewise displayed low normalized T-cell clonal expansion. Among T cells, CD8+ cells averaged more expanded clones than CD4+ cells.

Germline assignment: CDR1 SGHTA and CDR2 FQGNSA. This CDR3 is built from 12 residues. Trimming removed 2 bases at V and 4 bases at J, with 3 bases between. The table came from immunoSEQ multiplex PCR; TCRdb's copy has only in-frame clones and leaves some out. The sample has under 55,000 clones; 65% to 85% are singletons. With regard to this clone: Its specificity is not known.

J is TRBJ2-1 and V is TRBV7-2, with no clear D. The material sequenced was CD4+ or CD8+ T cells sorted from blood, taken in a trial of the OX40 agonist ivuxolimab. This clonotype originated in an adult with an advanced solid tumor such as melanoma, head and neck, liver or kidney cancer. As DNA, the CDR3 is TGTGCCAGCAGCTTATTATACAATGAGCAGTTCTTC. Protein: CASSLLYNEQFF.